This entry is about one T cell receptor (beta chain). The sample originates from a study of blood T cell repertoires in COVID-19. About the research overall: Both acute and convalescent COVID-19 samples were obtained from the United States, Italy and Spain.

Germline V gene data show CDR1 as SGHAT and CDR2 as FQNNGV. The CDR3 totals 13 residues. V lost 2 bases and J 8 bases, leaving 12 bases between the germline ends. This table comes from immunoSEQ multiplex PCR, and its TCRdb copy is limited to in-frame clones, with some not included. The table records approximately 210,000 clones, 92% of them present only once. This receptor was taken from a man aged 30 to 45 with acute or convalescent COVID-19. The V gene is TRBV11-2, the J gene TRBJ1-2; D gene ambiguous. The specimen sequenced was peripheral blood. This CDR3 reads CASSLPTSRGYTF. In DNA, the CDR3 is TGTGCCAGCAGCTTACCCACTAGCAGAGGCTACACCTTC.